This is a list of T cell receptor beta chains from one sample in a study of blood T cell repertoires in COVID-19. Sequenced by immunoSEQ multiplex PCR; TCRdb stores in-frame clones only, minus some. The data show approximately 130,000 clones, under 85% seen once. The sequenced sample was peripheral blood. The source is a man aged 40-55 years with active or convalescent COVID-19. Each CDR3 is given with its conserved first and last residue. D genes are given only for firm matches. Expanded clones get a size class; other rows say once, few or many, or leave the size out.

d_gene	v_gene	j_gene	abundance	len	CDR3nt	CDR3aa
TRBD2	TRBV30	TRBJ2-3	-	18	TGTGCCTGGAAGAAAAGGGGGCTAGCGGGGGGCGTCACAGATACGCAGTATTTT	CAWKKRGLAGGVTDTQYF
-	TRBV5-1	TRBJ1-4	few	16	TGCGCCAGCAGCCCAACGCTCGGGATAGCTAATGAAAAACTGTTTTTT	CASSPTLGIANEKLFF
TRBD1	TRBV5-4	TRBJ2-5	-	16	TGTGCCAGCAGCTTGCAACAGGGGGCAAATGTGGAGACCCAGTACTTC	CASSLQQGANVETQYF
-	TRBV4-1	TRBJ1-1	-	14	TGCGCCAGCAGCCAAGATAGCAGGGGCACTGAAGCTTTCTTT	CASSQDSRGTEAFF
-	TRBV2	TRBJ1-1	-	14	TGTGCCACCAGCTCTGGGCCCACGACGACTGAAGCTTTCTTT	CATSSGPTTTEAFF
TRBD1	TRBV5-1	TRBJ2-7	-	15	TGCGCCAGCAGCTCCGGACAGGGGGCGAGGAACGAGCAGTACTTC	CASSSGQGARNEQYF
TRBD1	TRBV10-3	TRBJ2-7	-	11	TGTGGCATAGGACAGGGCTACGAGCAGTACTTC	CGIGQGYEQYF
-	TRBV7-9	TRBJ1-1	-	14	TGTGCCAGCAGCTCACAGGACATTGGGACTGAAGCTTTCTTT	CASSSQDIGTEAFF
TRBD2	TRBV18	TRBJ2-5	-	17	TGTGCCAGCTCGCCCAGAGCGGGGGGGCCAGGTGCAGAGACCCAGTACTTC	CASSPRAGGPGAETQYF
-	TRBV19	TRBJ1-6	-	13	TGTGCCAGTAGTTCCAGGGGTGAGTCACCCCTCCACTTT	CASSSRGESPLHF
-	TRBV19	TRBJ2-7	-	16	TGTGCCAGTAGTATAGGAACAGGCGACCGATCTCCCGAGCAGTACTTC	CASSIGTGDRSPEQYF
TRBD1	TRBV5-4	TRBJ1-2	once	15	TGTGCCAGCAGCACCTCCGGGACAGGGGGCTCTGGCTACACCTTC	CASSTSGTGGSGYTF
-	TRBV21-1	TRBJ2-7	-	17	TGTGCCAGCAGCAACTCCCTTCGACAGGGGGCAATCAACGAGCAGTACTTC	CASSNSLRQGAINEQYF
TRBD1	TRBV30	TRBJ2-7	many	12	TGTGCCTGGAGGGGACAGCCCTACGAGCAGTACTTC	CAWRGQPYEQYF
-	TRBV15	TRBJ2-4	-	14	TGTGCCACCAGCGTGGGGGCGCTGGAAAACATTCAGTACTTC	CATSVGALENIQYF
TRBD1	TRBV24-1	TRBJ2-2	-	17	TGTGCCACCAGTGATGCGCCGGGACAGGGGGGAACCGGGGAGCTGTTTTTT	CATSDAPGQGGTGELFF
-	TRBV9	TRBJ1-3	-	17	TGTGCCAGCAGCGTAGTCCCATTCGGCGGATCTGGAAACACCATATATTTT	CASSVVPFGGSGNTIYF
TRBD1	TRBV10-3	TRBJ1-2	-	16	TGTGCCATCAGTGAGTTACCGGGACAGGGGAAGAATGGCTACACCTTC	CAISELPGQGKNGYTF
-	TRBV5-1	TRBJ2-2	-	13	TGCGCCAGCAGCTCCCCGGGTGCCGGGGAGCTGTTTTTT	CASSSPGAGELFF
TRBD1	TRBV6-5	TRBJ1-1	-	13	TGTGCCAGCAACCGACAGGGGGACACTGAAGCTTTCTTT	CASNRQGDTEAFF
TRBD1	TRBV24-1	TRBJ2-1	-	17	TGTGCCACCAGTGCCGCGCCCGGACAGGGCTCCTACAATGAGCAGTTCTTC	CATSAAPGQGSYNEQFF
TRBD1	TRBV10-2	TRBJ1-5	-	17	TGCGCCAGCAGTGAGCTCCGGGACAGGGGGCACGGGCAGCCCCAGCATTTT	CASSELRDRGHGQPQHF
-	TRBV9	TRBJ2-5	-	14	TGTGCCAGCAGCGTCGGGGGAGGCCAAGAGACCCAGTACTTC	CASSVGGGQETQYF
-	TRBV3-1/TRBV3-2	TRBJ1-3	-	14	TGTGCCAGCAGCCAAGATGGAGTTGCGGTCACCATATATTTT	CASSQDGVAVTIYF
-	TRBV3-1/TRBV3-2	TRBJ1-3	-	14	TGTGCCAGCAGCCAAGGGGCGTATGGAAACACCATATATTTT	CASSQGAYGNTIYF
-	TRBV11-2	TRBJ2-7	-	14	TGTGCCAGCAGCTTATCTCACCAGACCTACGAGCAGTACTTC	CASSLSHQTYEQYF
-	TRBV4-2	TRBJ1-4	-	14	TGTGCCAGCAGCCAAGACAGGGGTGGTGAAAAACTGTTTTTT	CASSQDRGGEKLFF
-	TRBV6-1	TRBJ1-5	many	14	TGTGCCAGCAGTGAACTCGGGGGTTTTCAGCCCCAGCATTTT	CASSELGGFQPQHF
-	TRBV27	TRBJ1-5	-	12	TGTGCCAGCAGACAGGGACGTCAGCCCCAGCATTTT	CASRQGRQPQHF
TRBD1	TRBV3-1/TRBV3-2	TRBJ2-7	-	18	TGTGCCAGCAGCCAAGACAGCGGGGAGGGGACAGGGAGCCACGAGCAGTACTTC	CASSQDSGEGTGSHEQYF
TRBD2	TRBV2	TRBJ2-7	-	16	TGTGCCAGCAGTCCGGGACTAGCGGGGCCAACCTACGAGCAGTACTTC	CASSPGLAGPTYEQYF
-	TRBV3-1/TRBV3-2	TRBJ1-2	-	14	TGTGCCAGCAGCCCGATACAGGGTGACTATGGCTACACCTTC	CASSPIQGDYGYTF
TRBD2	TRBV9	TRBJ2-7	-	15	TGTGCCAGCAGCGTAGAAACTAGCGGGGTTTCCGAGCAGTACTTC	CASSVETSGVSEQYF
-	TRBV24-1	TRBJ2-2	-	14	TGTGCCACCAGTGACCCCACTAGGCCCGGGGAGCTGTTTTTT	CATSDPTRPGELFF
TRBD2	TRBV4-1	TRBJ2-1	-	18	TGCGCCAGCAGCCAAGAATCGATAGCGGGGGTTTCCTACAATGAGCAGTTCTTC	CASSQESIAGVSYNEQFF
TRBD1	TRBV19	TRBJ1-1	-	14	TGTGCCAGTACTATACAGGACAGGGCCCTTGAAGCTTTCTTT	CASTIQDRALEAFF
TRBD2	TRBV3-1/TRBV3-2	TRBJ2-5	-	15	TGTGCCAGCAGCGAAGCAGGGAGGGGCCAAGAGACCCAGTACTTC	CASSEAGRGQETQYF
-	TRBV14	TRBJ1-4	-	12	TGTGCCAGCAGCCAACAATATGAAAAACTGTTTTTT	CASSQQYEKLFF
-	TRBV15	TRBJ1-3	-	17	TGTGCCACCAGCAGAGATGAGATTAGCGACTCTGGAAACACCATATATTTT	CATSRDEISDSGNTIYF
TRBD1	TRBV7-9	TRBJ2-2	-	15	TGTGCCAGCAGAGGACAGGGGTCAAACACCGGGGAGCTGTTTTTT	CASRGQGSNTGELFF
-	TRBV5-1	TRBJ1-1	-	15	TGCGCCAGCAGCTCGGAGCCCACAGGGAACACTGAAGCTTTCTTT	CASSSEPTGNTEAFF
-	TRBV21-1	TRBJ1-1	-	13	TGTGCCAGCAGCAGAGGGGGGGGCACTGAAGCTTTCTTT	CASSRGGGTEAFF